A single sample is the source of the 10 T cell receptor beta chains below, sequenced in a study of cytomegalovirus exposure and HLA in healthy donors. PCR primers comprised 60 Vbeta and 13 Jbeta primers. Assay: immunoSEQ multiplex PCR; the TCRdb copy retains only in-frame clones and omits some. Of more than 150,000 clones listed, roughly 77% are singletons. The sequencing sample was made of PBMCs. These receptors came from a woman aged 30 to 39 in good health and CMV-seronegative.

This rearrangement joins TRBV12-2 to TRBJ2-1; TRBD2 is taken as the D call from the table, unchecked against the DNA. TRBV12-2 is flagged as a pseudogene. This CDR3 is 15 amino acids long. The CDR3 DNA is TGTGCAAGTCGCTTATCCCGGGGCGGGGACAATGAGCAGTTCTTC. Amino acid sequence: CASRLSRGGDNEQFF.

The genes are TRBV4-2 and TRBJ2-3; 9 positions agree with TRBD2. Germline V lookup: CDR1 LGHNA, CDR2 YNFKEQ. The CDR3 has 17 residues. V shed 1 base and J 2 bases; nucleotides not matched to a gene: 7. In nucleotides, the CDR3 is TGTGCCAGCAGCCAAGGTGCGCGGGGGGGCAACACAGATACGCAGTATTTT. This gives the protein CASSQGARGGNTDTQYF.

This chain uses TRBV9 with TRBJ2-5; TRBD2 matches 8 bases. The J segment lost 5 bases and the V segment lost 3 bases, leaving 9 bases of the junction unmatched. The CDR3 has 15 amino acids. Per germline, CDR1 SGDLS and CDR2 YYNGEE. The CDR3 protein is CASSGNGGARETQYF. Written as DNA, the CDR3 is TGTGCCAGCAGCGGGAACGGGGGGGCAAGGGAGACCCAGTACTTC.

The V call is TRBV19, the J call TRBJ2-6, with a possible D match to TRBD1 (5 bases). The CDR3 consists of 15 residues. In germline, CDR1 is LNHDA, CDR2 SQIVND (reference sequence). Trimming removed 7 bases from V and 0 bases from J, with 10 bases in between. CDR3: CASTQAPSGANVLTF. In nucleotides, the CDR3 is TGTGCCAGTACACAGGCTCCCTCTGGGGCCAACGTCCTGACTTTC.

The V and J genes are TRBV10-3 and TRBJ2-7, with 10 bases fitting TRBD2. This CDR3 has 18 residues. Germline CDR1 and CDR2: ENHRY and SYGVKD. After removal of 2 bases from V and 4 bases from J, the junction contained 14 bases not matched to a gene. The CDR3 here is CAISEPVGVAGGLYEQYF. The CDR3 nucleotides read TGTGCCATCAGTGAGCCAGTCGGGGTAGCGGGGGGCTTGTACGAGCAGTACTTC.

The genes are TRBV7-8 and TRBJ2-5; TRBD2 matches at 8 bases. The CDR3 sequence is 15 residues long. With V trimmed by 5 bases and J by 5 bases, 10 bases remained unmatched. Germline V gene sequence: CDR1 SGHVS, CDR2 FQNEAQ. CDR3 bases: TGTGCCAGCAGCCCCCGGGAGGGGCTGATGGAGACCCAGTACTTC. This encodes CASSPREGLMETQYF.

The J gene is TRBJ2-1, the V gene TRBV6-5, with 7 bases fitting TRBD2. This CDR3 has 13 residues. The trim removed 6 bases at V and 9 bases at J, leaving 8 bases unmatched. The germline V gene encodes CDR1 MNHEY and CDR2 SVGAGI. CDR3 sequence (DNA): TGTGCCAGCAGCCTGGGGGGGATTGGTGAGCAGTTCTTC. Its translation is CASSLGGIGEQFF.

This rearrangement joins TRBV10-3 to TRBJ1-5; D perhaps matches TRBD1 (5 bases). The CDR3 sequence is 14 residues long. V lost 6 bases to trimming and J lost 7 bases, with 16 bases between them. Germline CDR1 and CDR2: ENHRY and SYGVKD. CDR3 amino acids: CAIRGDLGGQPQHF. In DNA, the CDR3 is TGTGCCATCAGGGGGGACTTAGGTGGACAGCCCCAGCATTTT.

The gene calls are TRBV7-9 and TRBJ2-7; a possible D gene is TRBD1 (5 bases). Trimming pared 3 bases from V and 7 bases from J, leaving 13 bases between. The germline gives CDR1 SEHNR, CDR2 FQNEAQ (reference sequence). This CDR3 has 13 amino acids. CDR3 sequence (DNA): TGTGCCAGCAGCTTGAATCAGGGATATGAGCAGTACTTC. This sequence encodes CASSLNQGYEQYF.

The chain carries TRBV7-9 and TRBJ2-7; D is ambiguous. Trimming left V 5 bases short and J 3 bases short, with 8 bases between. The CDR3 is 12 amino acids. CDR1 and CDR2 from the germline V gene are SEHNR and FQNEAQ (reference sequence). In DNA, the CDR3 is TGTGCCAGCAGCCTTGAGAGCTACGAGCAGTACTTC. This translates into CASSLESYEQYF.